This T cell receptor beta chain was obtained from a study of metastatic and nonmetastatic thyroid tumors (dated by TCRdb to the early 2020s). Turning to the overall study: For patients with malignant and with benign thyroid disease, the researchers compared repertoires between peripheral blood samples and tumor or nodule tissue samples. Broader findings and caveats from the paper: In both blood and tumor samples, TCR beta diversity was reported to be significantly higher in malignant tumors than in benign nodules.

In this sample, this clone turned up many times. There is no known antigen for this receptor. One base away lies a much larger clone, so this may be a sequencing read error. None of the patients had been given any treatment before thyroid surgery. Using T-cell receptor beta sequencing, the study looked back at clinical samples from patients collected from about 2011 to 2018. Libraries came from PCR. The instrument given in TCRdb is Illumina HiSeq 4000. High-throughput sequencing was used to profile the TCR beta-chain CDR3 region of each patient. In the source study's methods: CDR3 differences across clinicopathological groups were used to build a classifier for discriminating distant-metastatic papillary thyroid cancer patients. To measure repertoire diversity the researchers used the Shannon index, while the Morisita-Horn index served to gauge how similar the tumor and blood repertoires were. TCRdb reanalyzed the raw reads on its own, using fastp at Q25 for trimming and MiXCR for clone calling, and kept in-frame beta chains. In this record, the V and J calls reflect TCRdb's handling and not the investigators' own analysis. The sample profile shows 85,000 to 100,000 clones; approximately 11% of them were found once. The top ten constitute about 11% of the sample.

The germline V gene encodes CDR1 MNHEY and CDR2 SVGEGT. Inclusive of the bounding cysteine and phenylalanine, the CDR3 is 14 residues long. Just CDR3 DNA is preserved here, 42 bases in frame from base 1. Trimming takes 5 bases from V and 3 bases from J, and the germline ends sit 14 bases apart. The sample consisted of blood. This receptor chain uses TRBV6-2 or TRBV6-3 and TRBJ2-7; the best D guess is TRBD2, with 8 bases matching. The TCR originated in a female donor with papillary thyroid cancer or a benign thyroid nodule (not recorded which). Some clones in this sample may be carry-over from other donors' samples. CDR3 reads: CASSPGGGYYEQYF. At the DNA level, the sequence is TGTGCCAGCAGTCCGGGAGGGGGCTACTACGAGCAGTACTTC.